The 4 T cell receptor beta chains below come from one sample, sequenced in a study of T cells expressing NK-cell markers. TCRdb reprocessed the 5' RACE reads; each CDR3 protein has one entry and no DNA is given. This specimen shows about 260,000 distinct CDR3 sequences; the ten leading clones hold roughly 4.2%. Sequenced input: blood T cells: a sorted CD56 or NKG2C T cell subset, CD4+ or CD8+ T cells, or bulk PBMC T cells (not recorded which). Source of these receptors: a woman between 18 and 70 years old in good health.

The chain is built from TRBV7-2 and TRBJ1-5; the TCRdb call, TRBD1, lacks DNA for checking. CDR1 and CDR2 from the germline V gene are SGHTA and FQGNSA. The length of the CDR3 is 15 residues. The CDR3 protein is CASSTRQVGNQPQHF.

V gene TRBV12-3 or TRBV12-4 combines with J gene TRBJ2-3; TCRdb's D gene call, TRBD1, goes unchecked for lack of DNA. The CDR3 is 14 amino acids. Here the CDR3 reads CASSLSGGSFTQYF.

The CDR3 sequence: CATSGEQNFQETQYF. The rearrangement links TRBV24-1 to TRBJ2-5. This CDR3 is 15 amino acids long. Germline V gene data show CDR1 as KGHDR and CDR2 as SFDVKD.

This chain uses TRBV28 with TRBJ1-1; TCRdb returns TRBD1, unconfirmable since there is no DNA. The CDR3 contains 15 residues. CDR1 MDHEN and CDR2 SYDVKM come from the germline V gene. CDR3 protein: CASSPGGQGLRKAFF.